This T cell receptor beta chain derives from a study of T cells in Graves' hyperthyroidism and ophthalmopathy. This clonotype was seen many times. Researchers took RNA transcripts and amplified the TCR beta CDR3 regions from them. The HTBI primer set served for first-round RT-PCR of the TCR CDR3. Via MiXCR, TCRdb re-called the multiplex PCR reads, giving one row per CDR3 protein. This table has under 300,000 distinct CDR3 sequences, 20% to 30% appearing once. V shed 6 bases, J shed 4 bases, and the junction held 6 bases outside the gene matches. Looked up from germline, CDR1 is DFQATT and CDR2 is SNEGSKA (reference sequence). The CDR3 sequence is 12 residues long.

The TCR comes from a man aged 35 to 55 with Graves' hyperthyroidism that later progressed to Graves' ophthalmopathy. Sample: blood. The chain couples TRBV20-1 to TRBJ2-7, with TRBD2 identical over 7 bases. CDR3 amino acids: CSATTSSYEQYF. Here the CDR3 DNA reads TGCAGTGCCACGACTAGCAGTTACGAGCAGTACTTC.